This TCR beta chain came from a study of blood T cells in healthy people across ages (dated by TCRdb to between 2014 and 2016). At the level of the whole study: In model experiments, template switching captured about one uniquely barcoded TCR beta cDNA molecule for every two T cells. The study measured age-related changes in TCR beta repertoire diversity using deep sequencing normalized with unique cDNA molecular identifiers. Four age groups were formed from the donors: young (average about 17 years), middle-aged (just under 40), aged (approximately 60) and long-lived (roughly 88). Donors of different ages were randomly distributed across sequencing lanes to avoid experimental bias. For two donors (one aged 18 to 29 and one aged 80 or older), the study analyzed two additional independent replicas of 1 million unique cDNA reads from the same blood draw.

V and J lose 6 bases and 2 bases, and a span of 11 bases separates them. Counted from cysteine to phenylalanine, this CDR3 has 13 amino acids. CDR3 DNA is the only sequence kept; it has 39 bases, read in frame from the first base. The donors were 40 or so Caucasian individuals from Russia, aged 6 to 90 years, who were systemically healthy. Each donor gave ten milliliters of peripheral blood, drawn into EDTA-treated Vacutainer tubes. Ficoll-Paque density-gradient centrifugation was used to isolate PBMCs, with at least 7 million per sample. Trizol reagent was used to extract total RNA from the PBMCs, yielding at least 5 micrograms per sample. Naive CD45RAhigh/CD27high T cell percentages were measured by flow cytometry on a PBMC aliquot from every donor. Points the paper makes about the study in general: The CMV infection status of donors was not known, potentially confounding age-related changes in expanded clonotypes. Estimates of total diversity based on one million sequenced T cells were regarded as lower bounds and as underestimates. Observed TCR beta diversity per million T cells fell roughly linearly with age, and a significant reduction was already apparent by age roughly 41. Since profiling was done on bulk unsorted PBMCs, naive and antigen-experienced compartments could not be conclusively compared. Compared with the aged group, the long-lived group had more naive CD4+ T cells, fewer expanded clones and increased TCR diversity, suggesting age selection. The percentage of naive T cells measured by flow cytometry correlated strongly with observed TCR beta diversity.

This clonotype appeared a few times. The specificity of this receptor is unknown. Per-base qualities were not stored, and no clone one base away is much larger. Libraries were made using 5' RACE. The sequencer listed for this sample is Illumina HiSeq 2500. A second PCR of about 6 to 12 cycles was run with a J-beta primer mix and a sample-barcoded 5' primer. A template-switch 5' adaptor carrying 12 random nucleotides introduced a unique molecular identifier onto each TCR beta cDNA molecule. At least 2.5 million CDR3-containing paired-end reads were obtained from each sample. First-strand cDNA was synthesized from all RNA with the Mint cDNA synthesis kit, primed by a TRBC-specific oligonucleotide. All cDNA was treated with uracil-DNA glycosylase and then went through a first 18-cycle PCR with the universal primers M1SS and BC2_uni_R. On the study's bioinformatics: Each sample was normalized by randomly selecting 1 million high-quality reads, each carrying a distinct molecular identifier. Instead of being binned into consensus sequences, reads that shared molecular identifiers were thrown out. MiTCR, run with a Q25 quality threshold and the strictest error-elimination algorithm, handled CDR3 identification, clonotype clustering and error correction. Lower-bound total TCR beta diversity was estimated with a nonparametric unseen species model using Euler transformation. TCRdb ran its own pipeline on the public reads, namely fastp trimming at Q25 and MiXCR clone calling, and kept in-frame beta chains. One record per CDR3 amino acid sequence lists the most common genes and DNA. What appears here as the V and J calls and clone size reflects TCRdb's work, not the paper's. The sample table holds almost 800,000 distinct CDR3 sequences, of which 58% were seen once. In total, the top ten clones hold approximately 23% of the sample.

The rearrangement joined TRBV12-3 or TRBV12-4 to TRBJ2-7; the D gene cannot be resolved reliably. Sequencing used blood. This TCR came from a man aged 25 to 40 in good health. Here is the DNA: TGTGCCAGCAGCTCCGACGGTCCCTACGAGCAGTACTTC. Its protein product is CASSSDGPYEQYF.